Presented here are 14 T cell receptor beta chains from one specimen sequenced in a study of neurological immune-mediated disorders. Using its own MiXCR run on the 5' RACE reads, TCRdb lists one record per CDR3 protein. The sample yields roughly 75,000 distinct CDR3 sequences, approximately 2.4% seen once. The sequencing sample was made of PBMCs. The origin of the receptors is a woman aged 30 to 39 with multiple sclerosis.

This clonotype was observed many times. This chain links TRBV24-1 with TRBJ2-2, with TRBD2 identical over 11 bases. The J segment lost 2 bases and the V segment lost 5 bases, leaving 9 bases of the junction unmatched. CDR1 is KGHDR and CDR2 is SFDVKD in the germline V gene. There are 18 residues in the CDR3. The CDR3 region is CATSAPLAGVFNTGELFF. DNA of the CDR3: TGTGCCACCAGTGCCCCACTAGCGGGAGTTTTCAACACCGGGGAGCTGTTTTTT.

This clonotype was found many times. This rearrangement joins TRBV29-1 to TRBJ2-2; a possible D gene is TRBD1 (5 bases). Trimming cost V 4 bases and J 5 bases, with 14 bases left between them. The CDR3 totals 14 residues. The germline V gene encodes CDR1 SQVTM and CDR2 ANQGSEA. The CDR3 here is CSVAGPQGTGELFF. The DNA for the CDR3 is TGCAGCGTTGCAGGACCCCAGGGAACCGGGGAGCTGTTTTTT.

This clonotype has just a few counts. It may be a read error: a sequence one base away is much more abundant. V usage is TRBV6-2 or TRBV6-3 and J usage is TRBJ2-7; tentatively, D is TRBD2 (5 bases). CDR3 size: 11 residues. The germline V and J ends were trimmed by 6 bases and 7 bases, with 10 bases remaining between them. Germline V gene data show CDR1 as MNHEY and CDR2 as SVGEGT. The CDR3 coding sequence is TGTGCCAGCAGCCAACCGGGAGAGCAGTACTTC. This sequence encodes CASSQPGEQYF.

This clonotype appeared many times. The chain uses TRBV20-1 and TRBJ2-3, with D perhaps TRBD2 (6 bases). Germline CDR1 and CDR2: DFQATT and SNEGSKA (reference sequence). Trimming left V 6 bases short and J 4 bases short, with 17 bases between. This CDR3 region has 14 residues. This CDR3 reads CSASPGSGADTQYF. The DNA of the CDR3 is TGCAGTGCGAGCCCCGGGAGTGGGGCAGATACGCAGTATTTT.

This clonotype was seen ten or more times. This chain connects TRBV5-1 to TRBJ2-1; 10 bases line up with TRBD2. This CDR3 region has 16 residues. V was pared by 0 bases and J by 3 bases, with 3 bases of the junction left unmatched. The germline gives CDR1 SGHRS, CDR2 YFSETQ. The CDR3 protein is CASSLVTSGIYNEQFF. DNA of the CDR3: TGCGCCAGCAGCTTGGTTACTAGCGGGATCTACAATGAGCAGTTCTTC.

The table lists this clonotype with many counts. The rearrangement joins TRBV5-1 to TRBJ2-3, with TRBD2 identical over 8 bases. CDR3 length: 15 residues. The germline CDR1 and CDR2 sequences are SGHRS and YFSETQ. V shed 5 bases and J 2 bases; nucleotides not matched to a gene: 7. The CDR3 region has the DNA TGCGCCAGCAGAGCGAGCGGGAGCCCCACAGATACGCAGTATTTT. Translation: CASRASGSPTDTQYF.

This clonotype was observed at least ten times. The CDR3 DNA is TGCGCCAGCAGTTCCGACATCTCAGGGTACGAGCAGTACTTC. Amino acids: CASSSDISGYEQYF. The chain combines TRBV5-1 with TRBJ2-7, with TRBD1 as a possible D gene (5 bases). Germline CDR1 SGHRS, CDR2 YFSETQ. The V gene lost 5 bases and the J gene lost 4 bases, with 16 bases spanning the gap. The CDR3 extends over 14 amino acids.

This clonotype came up many times. The rearrangement uses TRBV6-2 or TRBV6-3 and TRBJ2-1, with TRBD1 as a possible D gene (6 bases). The CDR3 runs 12 residues. The germline V gene encodes CDR1 MNHEY and CDR2 SVGEGT. Trimming left V 2 bases short and J 12 bases short, with 11 bases between. The CDR3 sequence: CASSYNRVGQFF. Here the CDR3 DNA reads TGTGCCAGCAGTTACAACAGGGTAGGGCAGTTCTTC.

This clonotype was detected ten times or more. The chain recombines TRBV20-1 with TRBJ2-7; D uncertain. Between the trimmed V and J ends, which lost 1 base and 1 base, there was a span of 8 bases. The CDR3 runs 13 residues. CDR1 is DFQATT, CDR2 SNEGSKA, per germline (reference sequence). The CDR3 nucleotides are TGCAGTGCTAGAGGACGAATGTCCTACGAGCAGTACTTC. It codes for CSARGRMSYEQYF.

This clonotype was found many times. The rearrangement links TRBV20-1 to TRBJ1-5; the D gene is possibly TRBD1 (5 bases). This CDR3 contains 13 residues. CDR1 is DFQATT and CDR2 is SNEGSKA in the germline V gene (reference sequence). V lost 0 bases, J lost 4 bases, and 7 bases lay in between. This CDR3 reads CSAREQVNQPQHF. DNA of the CDR3: TGCAGTGCTAGAGAACAGGTGAATCAGCCCCAGCATTTT.

In its sample, this clonotype was seen many times. The chain has TRBV12-3 or TRBV12-4 and TRBJ2-5; 9 nucleotides agree with TRBD2. The ends lost 5 bases at V and 9 bases at J; junction bases unmatched: 19. CDR3 length: 17 amino acids. The CDR3 DNA reads as TGTGCCAGCAGTCCCTCTCTAGCGGGAATCCCAGCGGGGGCCCAGTACTTC. It translates to CASSPSLAGIPAGAQYF.

This clonotype has ten or more counts. The chain joins TRBV7-2 to TRBJ2-2; 8 bases line up with TRBD2. CDR1 is SGHTA, CDR2 FQGNSA, per germline. The CDR3 consists of 15 residues. V dropped 1 base and J dropped 6; count of bases not matched to a gene: 4. The CDR3 loop reads CASSLGSGMAGELFF. CDR3 bases: TGTGCCAGCAGCTTAGGTAGCGGGATGGCCGGGGAGCTGTTTTTT. Based on the CDR3 plus reference TRBV7-2 and TRBJ2-2, the full variable domain is GAGVSQSPSNKVTEKGKDVELRCDPISGHTALYWYRQSLGQGLEFLIYFQGNSAPDKSGLPSDRFSAERTGGSVSTLTIQRTQQEDSAVYLCASSLGSGMAGELFFGEGSRLTVL.

This clonotype was counted at least ten times. V usage is TRBV7-9 and J usage is TRBJ2-5; D call uncertain. Germline V gene sequence: CDR1 SEHNR, CDR2 FQNEAQ (reference sequence). The CDR3 contains 14 residues. V lost 1 base to trimming and J lost 1 base, with 7 bases between them. The CDR3 nucleotides read TGTGCCAGCAGCTTAGTAGGGCCCCAAGAGACCCAGTACTTC. This encodes CASSLVGPQETQYF.

This clonotype is deemed medium-sized (0.01 to 0.1%). The chain couples TRBV7-6 to TRBJ2-7; TRBD2 agrees at 13 bases. Germline V gene sequence: CDR1 SGHVS, CDR2 FNYEAQ. V was pared by 1 base and J by 5 bases, with 2 bases of the junction left unmatched. The CDR3 is 15 amino acids. The CDR3: CASSLELAGGDEQYF. In DNA, the CDR3 is TGTGCCAGCAGCTTAGAACTAGCGGGAGGGGACGAGCAGTACTTC.